This TCR beta chain was captured by sequencing in a study of blood T cells in healthy people across ages. This CDR3 is built from 14 residues. With 4 bases removed from V and 5 bases from J, the gap between germline ends came to 12 bases. The germline gives CDR1 MGHRA, CDR2 YSYEKL. This clonotype turned up a few times. The antigen is undetermined. Study observations and caveats: Expanded clonotype shifts may have been confounded, as the donors had an unknown CMV status.

Primed by a sample-barcoded 5' primer and a J-beta primer mix, a second PCR proceeded for about 6 to 12 cycles. TCRdb re-called the 5' RACE reads through MiXCR, storing one row per CDR3 protein. Of hundreds of thousands of distinct CDR3 sequences detected, 40% to 50% appear once; the ten largest clones hold around 32%. Sequencing was done on a sample of blood. The TCR was taken from a man of 80 years or more in good health. This rearrangement joins TRBV4-1 to TRBJ1-5; weak D call: TRBD1 (6 bases). Written as DNA, the CDR3 is TGCGCCAGCAGCCCGGACAGTATCGATCAGCCCCAGCATTTT. It is translated as CASSPDSIDQPQHF.